This paragraph covers one TCR beta chain sequence. No antigen is known for it. Each donor supplied 7.5 to 10 milliliters of peripheral blood. The data belong to a study of blood T cells in healthy people across ages. Study findings and constraints: Aged donors had fewer naive CD4+ cells and lower diversity than long-lived donors.

A second PCR of roughly 7 to 11 cycles used a sample-barcoded 5' primer and a J-beta primer mix. TCRdb re-analysed the 5' RACE reads in MiXCR, keeping a single row per CDR3 protein. The sample holds about 800,000 distinct CDR3 sequences; more than 20% are singletons and the top ten take 3% to 4.5%. The CDR3 consists of 17 residues. The V and J ends lost 1 base and 5 bases respectively, with 17 bases between them. Germline V gene sequence: CDR1 SGHAT, CDR2 FQNNGV. The same specimen was also included in a second study, on T cells of mothers and their children. That work contributes: The shaping of TCR recombination output by thymic selection is similar in related and unrelated pairs.

The chain recombines TRBV11-2 with TRBJ2-2; weak D call: TRBD1 (6 bases). The source is a boy aged 5-17 years in good health. The sequencing sample was made of blood. CDR3 sequence: CASSLVTGPPRTGELFF. In DNA form, the CDR3 reads TGTGCCAGCAGCTTAGTTACAGGGCCCCCGAGGACCGGGGAGCTGTTTTTT.